The clone carrying this T cell receptor (beta chain) was seen a handful of times. What it binds is not known. It was unfractionated whole blood from which total RNA was extracted. The entry originates in a study of human T cells and chemical hapten exposure. For the study at large: Largely, small differences in pooled library volume made per-sample TCR yields vary. Study-level results: The number of TCRs above 1 in 1000 frequency did not change after DPC sensitization.

Library construction involved attaching unique molecular identifiers to individual cDNA molecules, which allowed quantitative, reproducible TCR counting. In the study's own analysis: From approximately 21,000 to 630,000 TCRs were found per sample, with a median of 95,638. TCRdb reprocessed the 5' RACE reads via MiXCR and lists one record per CDR3 protein. The V and J calls and clone size come from TCRdb's table, not from the authors' own analysis. The repertoire consists of tens of thousands of distinct CDR3 sequences, with 7.7% occurring once and the leading ten covering approximately 2.3%. Germline V gives CDR1 DFQATT, CDR2 SNEGSKA (reference sequence). The V end lost 0 bases, the J end lost 4 bases, and 16 bases lay between the germline ends. The CDR3 totals 17 residues.

The chain recombines TRBV20-1 with TRBJ1-6, with D possibly TRBD1 on 6 matching bases. This receptor was obtained from a male donor in good health. CDR3 bases: TGCAGTGCTAGAGAGAGGGGGGCCGCAGAATATAATTCACCCCTCCACTTT. Translated, it gives CSARERGAAEYNSPLHF.